This entry features one T cell receptor (beta chain) sequence. The antigen is undetermined. This sample is part of a study of STAT3 mutations in large granular lymphocyte leukemia. General study findings and limits: Every T-cell large granular lymphocyte leukemia patient had at least one immunodominant TCR beta clonotype. After therapy, about 35% of the 18 patients switched clonotypes, all new clones STAT3 wild type.

TCRdb's copy holds only in-frame clones and misses some; the assay was immunoSEQ multiplex PCR. The sample consists of approximately 8,400 clones, 92% of them appearing once. Germline CDR1 MDHEN, CDR2 SYDVKM. V lost 10 bases to trimming and J lost 8 bases, with 14 bases between them. The CDR3 sequence is 11 residues long. The sample comprised peripheral blood mononuclear cells. This TCR was sampled from a man aged 55 to 70 with T-cell large granular lymphocyte leukemia. Some clones in this sample may be carry-over from other donors' samples. The gene calls are TRBV28 and TRBJ1-1; D is possibly TRBD1 (6 bases). The CDR3: CATAAGTEAFF. In DNA form, the CDR3 reads TGTGCCACCGCTGCTGGGACAGAAGCTTTCTTT.